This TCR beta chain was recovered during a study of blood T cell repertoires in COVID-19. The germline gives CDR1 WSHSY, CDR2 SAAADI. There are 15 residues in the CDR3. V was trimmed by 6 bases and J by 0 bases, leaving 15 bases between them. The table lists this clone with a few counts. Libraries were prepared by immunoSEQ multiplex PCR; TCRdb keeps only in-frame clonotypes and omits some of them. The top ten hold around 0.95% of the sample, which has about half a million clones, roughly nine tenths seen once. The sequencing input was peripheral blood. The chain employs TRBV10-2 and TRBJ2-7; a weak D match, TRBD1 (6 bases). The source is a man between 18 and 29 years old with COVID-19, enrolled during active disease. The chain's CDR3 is CASRFDRYSSYEQYF. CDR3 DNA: TGCGCCAGCAGATTTGACAGGTACAGCTCCTACGAGCAGTACTTC.